This T cell receptor beta chain comes out of a study of blood T cell repertoires in COVID-19 (TCRdb year 2020). Some background on the complete study: Samples covering the acute and convalescent phases of COVID-19 were provided by collaborators in the United States, Italy and Spain. The repertoires were made available in a free public database intended to serve as a resource for research on the immune response to SARS-CoV-2. The sample metadata nearly always contained a de-identified subject ID, COVID-19 status, age in years and sex. The material from the prospective study consisted of cDNA or gDNA derived from T cells, B-cell-depleted T cells, or PBMCs. Where available, HLA class I and class II types were obtained from metadata supplied by the sample provider rather than from assay-based typing. The dataset comprised deeply sampled blood TCRbeta repertoires from subjects exposed to, actively infected with, or recovered from COVID-19. The samples were drawn from two sources: the first 160 participants of the ongoing ImmuneRACE study, and over 1,000 subjects contributed by 6 global collaborators.

Collaborating institutions collected whole blood in K2EDTA tubes following their own protocols. Collaborator samples were shipped for TCRbeta analysis as frozen whole blood, isolated PBMCs, or DNA extracted from either sample type. What the research found in general, with its limitations: The quantity of clinical and demographic metadata differed by source and by participant and was supplied without curation.

TCRbeta CDR3 regions were amplified from genomic DNA using the immunoSEQ Assay, a bias-controlled multiplex PCR. Under the source paper's analysis protocol: The number of nucleated cells in each sample was estimated from the amplification of reference gene primers within the assay. To quantify the absolute abundance of each unique TCRbeta CDR3 rearrangement, sequence reads were collapsed and filtered. Productive Simpson clonality was computed per sample as the square root of Simpson's diversity index over productive rearrangements. TCRdb carries this immuneACCESS record with in-frame sequences only. Its versions omit some clonotypes, under half of them owing to an unresolved V gene in the studies checked, with the rest unexplained. V, J and clone size are those of that table, while D and trimming were read from the DNA. This sample lists approximately 140,000 clones; about 88% were detected once. The ten top clones hold roughly 17% of the sample.

Points on this clone: The specificity of this receptor is unknown. Base qualities are not recorded, but no much larger clone differs from it by a single base.

Sequencing was done on a sample of peripheral blood. The TCR originated in a woman of 80 years or more with acute or convalescent COVID-19.

The DNA sequence is as follows: TGTGCCAGCAGCCAGCCAAGGGGAGGCCGTGGCTACACCTTC. Translation gives CASSQPRGGRGYTF. This sequence uses TRBV7-2 and TRBJ1-2, and TRBD1 may be the D gene, going by 5 matching bases. V and J lose 5 bases and 7 bases, and a span of 17 bases separates them. The CDR3 has 14 amino acids, counting the end cysteine and phenylalanine. Only the CDR3 region is kept as DNA, spanning 42 bases read in frame from base 1. CDR1 and CDR2, looked up from the germline V gene, are SGHTA and FQGNSA.